The subject of this entry is one T cell receptor beta chain. Its antigen is unknown. The second PCR ran about 6 to 11 cycles with a sample-barcoded 5' primer and J-beta primers. TCRdb re-called the 5' RACE reads with MiXCR, one entry per CDR3 protein. The table includes 1.5 million or so distinct CDR3 sequences, approximately 43% detected once. The data were taken from a study of blood T cells in healthy people across ages. Study findings and constraints: Leaving the PBMCs unsorted stopped any conclusive comparison of naive versus antigen-experienced cells.

The sequence came from a woman under 30 in good health. What was sequenced was blood.

The CDR3 nucleotides read TGCGCCAGCAGCCTTAATAGCGGGGACACAGATACGCAGTATTTT. This encodes CASSLNSGDTDTQYF. The chain couples TRBV5-1 to TRBJ2-3; 8 positions match TRBD2. The CDR3 runs 15 residues. CDR1 and CDR2 from the germline V gene are SGHRS and YFSETQ. J was trimmed by 2 bases and V by 4 bases; bases with no gene match: 6.